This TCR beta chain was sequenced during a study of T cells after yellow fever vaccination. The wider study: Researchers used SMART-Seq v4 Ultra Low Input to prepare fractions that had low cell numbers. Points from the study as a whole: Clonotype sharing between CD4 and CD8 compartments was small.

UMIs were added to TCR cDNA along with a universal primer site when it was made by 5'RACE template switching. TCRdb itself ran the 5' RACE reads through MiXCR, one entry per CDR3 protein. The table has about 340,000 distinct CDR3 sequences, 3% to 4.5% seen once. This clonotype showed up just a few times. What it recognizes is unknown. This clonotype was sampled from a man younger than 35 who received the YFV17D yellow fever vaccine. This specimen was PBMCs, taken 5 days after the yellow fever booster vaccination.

The CDR3 here is CASRRPGGGQETQYF. The DNA for the CDR3 is TGCGCCAGCCGGAGACCAGGGGGCGGGCAAGAGACCCAGTACTTC. V is TRBV10-2 and J is TRBJ2-5; 8 bases line up with TRBD1. The CDR3 has 15 residues. The V and J ends lost 8 bases and 2 bases, in that order; junction bases with no gene match: 10. In germline, CDR1 is WSHSY, CDR2 SAAADI.